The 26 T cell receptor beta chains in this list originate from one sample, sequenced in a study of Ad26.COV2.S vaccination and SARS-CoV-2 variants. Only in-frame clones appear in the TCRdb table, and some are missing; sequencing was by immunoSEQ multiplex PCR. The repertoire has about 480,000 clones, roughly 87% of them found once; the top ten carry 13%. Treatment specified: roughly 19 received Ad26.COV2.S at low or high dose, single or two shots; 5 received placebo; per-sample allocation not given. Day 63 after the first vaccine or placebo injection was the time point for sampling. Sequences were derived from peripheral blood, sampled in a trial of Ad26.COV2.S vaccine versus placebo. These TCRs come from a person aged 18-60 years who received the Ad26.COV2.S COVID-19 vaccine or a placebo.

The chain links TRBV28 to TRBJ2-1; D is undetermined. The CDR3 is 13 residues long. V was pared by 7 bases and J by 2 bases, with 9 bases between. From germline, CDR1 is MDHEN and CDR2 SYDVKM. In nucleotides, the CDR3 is TGTGCCAGCAACCAAGGCGCCTACAATGAGCAGTTCTTC. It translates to CASNQGAYNEQFF.

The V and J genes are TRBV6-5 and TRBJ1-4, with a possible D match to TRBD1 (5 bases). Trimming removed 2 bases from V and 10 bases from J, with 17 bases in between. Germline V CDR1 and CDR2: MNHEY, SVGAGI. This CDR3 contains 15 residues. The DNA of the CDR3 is TGTGCCAGCAGTTACGGGAGGGGCAGCGTGGGAAAACTGTTTTTT. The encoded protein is CASSYGRGSVGKLFF.

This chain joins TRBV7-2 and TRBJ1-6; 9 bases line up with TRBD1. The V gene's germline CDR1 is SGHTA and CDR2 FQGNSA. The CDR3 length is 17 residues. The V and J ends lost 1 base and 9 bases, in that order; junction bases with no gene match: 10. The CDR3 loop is CASSLGYRGRRGSPLHF. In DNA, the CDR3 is TGTGCCAGCAGCTTAGGATACAGGGGGCGCAGGGGTTCACCCCTCCACTTT.

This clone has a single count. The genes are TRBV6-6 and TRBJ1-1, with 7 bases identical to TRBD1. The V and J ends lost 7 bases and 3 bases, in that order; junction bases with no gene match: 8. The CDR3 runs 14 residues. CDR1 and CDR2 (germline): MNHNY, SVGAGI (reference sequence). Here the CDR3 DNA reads TGTGCCAGCATTCCGAGGGGGCAAGACACTGAAGCTTTCTTT. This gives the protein CASIPRGQDTEAFF.

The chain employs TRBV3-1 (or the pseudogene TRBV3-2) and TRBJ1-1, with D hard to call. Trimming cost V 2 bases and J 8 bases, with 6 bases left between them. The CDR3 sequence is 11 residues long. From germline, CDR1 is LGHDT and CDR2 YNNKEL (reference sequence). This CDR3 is CASSQRWEAFF. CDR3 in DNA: TGTGCCAGCAGCCAAAGATGGGAAGCTTTCTTT.

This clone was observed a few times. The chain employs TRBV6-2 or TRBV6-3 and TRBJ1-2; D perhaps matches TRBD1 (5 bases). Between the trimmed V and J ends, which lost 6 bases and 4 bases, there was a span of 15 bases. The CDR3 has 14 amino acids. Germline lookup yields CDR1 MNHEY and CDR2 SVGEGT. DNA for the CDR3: TGTGCCAGCAGCCGGCGGGACGGACTCTATGGCTACACCTTC. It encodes CASSRRDGLYGYTF.

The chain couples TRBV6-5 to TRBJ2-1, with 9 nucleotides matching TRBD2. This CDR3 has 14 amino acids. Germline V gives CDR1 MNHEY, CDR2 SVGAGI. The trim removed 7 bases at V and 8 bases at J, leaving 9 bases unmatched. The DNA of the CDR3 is TGTGCCAGCATGGCGGCGGGAGGGTTTGATGAGCAGTTCTTC. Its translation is CASMAAGGFDEQFF.

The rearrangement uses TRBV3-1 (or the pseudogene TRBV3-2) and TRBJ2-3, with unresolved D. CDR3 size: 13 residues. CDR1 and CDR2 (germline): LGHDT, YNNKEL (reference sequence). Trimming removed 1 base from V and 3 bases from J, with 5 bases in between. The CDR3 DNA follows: TGTGCCAGCAGCCAAGTAAGGACAGATACGCAGTATTTT. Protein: CASSQVRTDTQYF.

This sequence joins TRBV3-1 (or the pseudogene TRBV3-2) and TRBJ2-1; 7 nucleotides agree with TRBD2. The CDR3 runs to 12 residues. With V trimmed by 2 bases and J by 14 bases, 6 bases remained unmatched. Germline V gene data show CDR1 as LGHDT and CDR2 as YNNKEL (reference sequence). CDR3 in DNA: TGTGCCAGCAGCCAACGGGACTACAACAAGTTCTTC. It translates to CASSQRDYNKFF.

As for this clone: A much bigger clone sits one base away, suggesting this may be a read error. DNA of the CDR3: TGTGCCAGCAGCCGGGACAGGGACGGCTACACCTTC. This codes for CASSRDRDGYTF. This rearrangement joins TRBV6-5 to TRBJ1-2, with TRBD1 matching 9 bases. The CDR3 runs to 12 residues. Germline trimming cut 6 bases from V and 8 bases from J; bases unmatched to any gene: 4. Germline values: CDR1 MNHEY, CDR2 SVGAGI.

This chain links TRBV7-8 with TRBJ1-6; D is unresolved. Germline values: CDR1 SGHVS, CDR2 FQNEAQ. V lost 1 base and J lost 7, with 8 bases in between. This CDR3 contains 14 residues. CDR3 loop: CASSLGAANSPLHF. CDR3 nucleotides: TGTGCCAGCAGCTTAGGGGCGGCAAATTCACCCCTCCACTTT. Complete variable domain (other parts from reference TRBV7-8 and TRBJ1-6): GAGVSQSPRYKVAKRGQDVALRCDPISGHVSLFWYQQALGQGPEFLTYFQNEAQLDKSGLPSDRFFAERPEGSVSTLKIQRTQQEDSAVYLCASSLGAANSPLHFGNGTRLTVT.

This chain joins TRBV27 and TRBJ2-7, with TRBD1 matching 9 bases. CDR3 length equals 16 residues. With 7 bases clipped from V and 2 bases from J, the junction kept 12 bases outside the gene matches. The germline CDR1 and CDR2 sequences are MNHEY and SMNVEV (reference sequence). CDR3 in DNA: TGTGCCAGCACCGCCCGCCGGACAGGGGCCACCTACGAGCAGTACTTC. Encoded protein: CASTARRTGATYEQYF.

CDR3 nucleotides: TGTGCCACCAGCAGAGCGGCGGGAGCTGCAGATACGCAGTATTTT. Protein sequence: CATSRAAGAADTQYF. The chain couples TRBV15 to TRBJ2-3; 7 bases line up with TRBD2. With 1 base clipped from V and 4 bases from J, the junction kept 5 bases outside the gene matches. Germline V CDR1 and CDR2: LNHNV, YYDKDF (reference sequence). The length of the CDR3 is 15 residues. Drawing the rest from reference TRBV15 and TRBJ2-3, the complete variable domain is DAMVIQNPRYQVTQFGKPVTLSCSQTLNHNVMYWYQQKSSQAPKLLFHYYDKDFNNEADTPDNFQSRRPNTSFCFLDIRSPGLGDTAMYLCATSRAAGAADTQYFGPGTRLTVL.

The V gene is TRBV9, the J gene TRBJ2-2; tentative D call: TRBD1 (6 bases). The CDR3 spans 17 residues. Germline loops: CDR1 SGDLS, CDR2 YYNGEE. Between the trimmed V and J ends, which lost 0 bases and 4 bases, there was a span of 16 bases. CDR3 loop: CASSVVSGDQGTGELFF. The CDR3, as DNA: TGTGCCAGCAGCGTAGTATCAGGGGATCAGGGCACCGGGGAGCTGTTTTTT.

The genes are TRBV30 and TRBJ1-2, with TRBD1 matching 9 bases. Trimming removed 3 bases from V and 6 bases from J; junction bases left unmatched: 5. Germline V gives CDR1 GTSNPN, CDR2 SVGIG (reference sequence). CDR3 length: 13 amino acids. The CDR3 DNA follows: TGTGCCTGGAGAGCTACAGGGGGCAATGGCTACACCTTC. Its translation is CAWRATGGNGYTF.

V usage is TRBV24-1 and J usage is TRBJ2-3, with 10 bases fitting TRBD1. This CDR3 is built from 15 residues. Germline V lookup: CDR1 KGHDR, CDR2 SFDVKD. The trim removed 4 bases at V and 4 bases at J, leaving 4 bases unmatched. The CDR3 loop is CATSEDRGLADTQYF. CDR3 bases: TGTGCCACCAGTGAAGACAGGGGGCTCGCAGATACGCAGTATTTT.

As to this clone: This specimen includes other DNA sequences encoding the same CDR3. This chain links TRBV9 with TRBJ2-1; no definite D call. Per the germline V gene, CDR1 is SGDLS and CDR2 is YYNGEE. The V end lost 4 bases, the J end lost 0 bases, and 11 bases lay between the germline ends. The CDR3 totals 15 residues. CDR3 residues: CASSPGLSSYNEQFF. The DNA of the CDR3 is TGTGCCAGCAGCCCCGGTCTCAGCTCCTACAATGAGCAGTTCTTC.

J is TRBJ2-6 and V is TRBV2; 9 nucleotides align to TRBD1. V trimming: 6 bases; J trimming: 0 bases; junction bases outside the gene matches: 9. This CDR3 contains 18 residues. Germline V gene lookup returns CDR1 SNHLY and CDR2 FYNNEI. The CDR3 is CASSPRDRVSSGANVLTF. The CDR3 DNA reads TGTGCCAGCAGCCCCCGGGACAGGGTAAGCTCTGGGGCCAACGTCCTGACTTTC.

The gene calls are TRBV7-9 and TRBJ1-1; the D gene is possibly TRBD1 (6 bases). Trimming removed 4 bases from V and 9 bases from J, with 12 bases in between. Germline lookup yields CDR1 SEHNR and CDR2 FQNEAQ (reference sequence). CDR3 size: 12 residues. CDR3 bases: TGTGCCAGCAGCTCCCCGGGACATCAAGCTTTCTTT. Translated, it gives CASSSPGHQAFF.

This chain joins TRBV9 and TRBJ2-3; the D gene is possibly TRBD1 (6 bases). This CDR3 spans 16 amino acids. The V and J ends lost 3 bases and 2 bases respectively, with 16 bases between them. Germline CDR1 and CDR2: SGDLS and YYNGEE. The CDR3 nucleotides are TGTGCCAGCAGCGCACGGACGGGACACCTCACAGATACGCAGTATTTT. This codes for CASSARTGHLTDTQYF.

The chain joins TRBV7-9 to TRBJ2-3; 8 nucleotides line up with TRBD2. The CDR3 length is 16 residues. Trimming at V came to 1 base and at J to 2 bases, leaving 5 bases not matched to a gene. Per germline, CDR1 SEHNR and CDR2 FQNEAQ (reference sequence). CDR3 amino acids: CASSLVALAVTDTQYF. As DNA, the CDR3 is TGTGCCAGCAGCTTAGTCGCACTAGCGGTCACAGATACGCAGTATTTT. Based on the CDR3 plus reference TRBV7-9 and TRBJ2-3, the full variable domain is DTGVSQNPRHKITKRGQNVTFRCDPISEHNRLYWYRQTLGQGPEFLTYFQNEAQLEKSRLLSDRFSAERPKGSFSTLEIQRTEQGDSAMYLCASSLVALAVTDTQYFGPGTRLTVL.

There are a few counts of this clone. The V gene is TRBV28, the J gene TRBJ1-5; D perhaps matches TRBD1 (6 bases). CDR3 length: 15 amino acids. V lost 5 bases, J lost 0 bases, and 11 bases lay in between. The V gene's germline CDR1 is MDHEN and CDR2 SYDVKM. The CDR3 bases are TGTGCCAGCAGTGAGGGACAAATTAGCAATCAGCCCCAGCATTTT. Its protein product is CASSEGQISNQPQHF.

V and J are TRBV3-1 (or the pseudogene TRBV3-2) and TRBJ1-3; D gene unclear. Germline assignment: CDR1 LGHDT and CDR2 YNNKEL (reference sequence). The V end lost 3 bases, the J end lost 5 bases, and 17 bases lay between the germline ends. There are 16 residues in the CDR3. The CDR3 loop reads CASSHQWAFARNTIYF. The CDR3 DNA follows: TGTGCCAGCAGCCATCAATGGGCCTTTGCTCGAAACACCATATATTTT.

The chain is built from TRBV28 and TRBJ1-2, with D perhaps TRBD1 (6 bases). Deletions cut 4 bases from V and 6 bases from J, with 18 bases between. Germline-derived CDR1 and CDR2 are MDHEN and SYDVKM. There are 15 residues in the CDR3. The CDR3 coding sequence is TGTGCCAGCAGTTCCACAAAAACAGGGTTGCATGGCTACACCTTC. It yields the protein CASSSTKTGLHGYTF.

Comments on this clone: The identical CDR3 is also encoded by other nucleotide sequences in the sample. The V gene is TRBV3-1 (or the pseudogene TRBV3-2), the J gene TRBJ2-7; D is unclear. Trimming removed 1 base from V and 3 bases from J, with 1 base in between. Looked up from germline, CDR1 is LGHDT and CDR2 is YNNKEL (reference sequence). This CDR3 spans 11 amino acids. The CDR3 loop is CASSQGYEQYF. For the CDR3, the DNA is TGTGCCAGCAGCCAAGGCTACGAGCAGTACTTC.

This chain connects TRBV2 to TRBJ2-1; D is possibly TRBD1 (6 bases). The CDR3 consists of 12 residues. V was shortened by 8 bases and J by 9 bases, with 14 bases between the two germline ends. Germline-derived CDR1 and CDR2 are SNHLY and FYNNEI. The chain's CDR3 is CASQYREGEQFF. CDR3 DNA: TGTGCCAGCCAATACAGGGAAGGTGAGCAGTTCTTC.